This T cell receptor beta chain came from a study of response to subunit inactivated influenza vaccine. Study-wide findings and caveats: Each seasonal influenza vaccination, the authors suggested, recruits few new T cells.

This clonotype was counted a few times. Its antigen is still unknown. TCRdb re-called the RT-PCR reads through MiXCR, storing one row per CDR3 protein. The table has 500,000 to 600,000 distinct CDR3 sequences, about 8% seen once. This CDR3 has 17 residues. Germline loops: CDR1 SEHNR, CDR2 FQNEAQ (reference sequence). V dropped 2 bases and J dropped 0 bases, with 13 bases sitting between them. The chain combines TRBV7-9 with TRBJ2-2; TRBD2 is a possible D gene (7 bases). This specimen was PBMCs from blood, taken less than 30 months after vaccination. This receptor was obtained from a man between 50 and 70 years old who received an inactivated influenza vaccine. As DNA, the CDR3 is TGTGCCAGCAGCTTACCCCGAGGGGGGGCGAACACCGGGGAGCTGTTTTTT. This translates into CASSLPRGGANTGELFF.